This is a list of T cell receptor beta chains from one sample in a study of shared clonotypes between healthy human individuals. Here immunoSEQ multiplex PCR was the method, and the copy in TCRdb shows in-frame clones only, minus some. The sample has approximately 340,000 clones, 74% seen once; the top ten hold 10%. Sequencing used memory CD4+ T cells sorted from blood. Receptors were obtained from a man under 40 in good health. The CDR3 runs from the conserved cysteine through the conserved F or W. The D gene is left open where the match is weak. The size entry is marked missing in some rows and otherwise reads once, few, many or a size class.

V gene,J gene,D gene,CDR3 length,clone size,CDR3 protein,CDR3 DNA
TRBV27,TRBJ1-2,TRBD1,15,NA,CASSLDPGDRNGYTF,TGTGCCAGCAGTTTAGACCCCGGGGACAGGAACGGCTACACCTTC
TRBV6-5,TRBJ2-7,NA,15,NA,CASSYSPPGAYEQYF,TGTGCCAGCAGTTACAGCCCCCCAGGGGCCTACGAGCAGTACTTC
TRBV29-1,TRBJ2-5,TRBD1,16,once,CSVPRTGAPGQETQYF,TGCAGCGTTCCCCGGACAGGGGCCCCTGGGCAAGAGACCCAGTACTTC
TRBV27,TRBJ1-1,NA,12,NA,CASSLRQGRAFF,TGTGCCAGCAGTTTGCGGCAGGGTAGAGCTTTCTTT
TRBV7-6,TRBJ1-2,NA,13,NA,CASSLAGLDGYTF,TGTGCCAGCAGCTTAGCCGGGTTGGATGGCTACACCTTC
TRBV10-1,TRBJ1-4,NA,15,few,CASSESSGARGKLFF,TGCGCCAGCAGTGAGTCCTCTGGGGCCAGGGGAAAACTGTTTTTT
TRBV5-1,TRBJ2-3,NA,14,NA,CASSLVESTDTQYF,TGCGCCAGCAGCTTGGTGGAGAGCACAGATACGCAGTATTTT
TRBV11-2,TRBJ2-3,NA,14,NA,CASSLGGSTDTQYF,TGTGCCAGCAGCTTAGGCGGTAGCACAGATACGCAGTATTTT
TRBV25-1,TRBJ1-2,TRBD1,13,NA,CASSAWQGGGYTF,TGTGCCAGCAGTGCCTGGCAGGGGGGTGGCTACACCTTC
TRBV13,TRBJ2-7,TRBD1,15,NA,CASERTGTGYGEQYF,TGTGCCAGCGAAAGGACGGGGACAGGGTATGGCGAGCAGTACTTC
TRBV6-6,TRBJ2-3,TRBD1,15,once,CASSYGDSHTDTQYF,TGTGCCAGCAGTTACGGGGACAGTCACACAGATACGCAGTATTTT
TRBV6-1,TRBJ1-5,NA,15,NA,CASSSEPSLNQPQHF,TGTGCCAGCAGTTCAGAGCCGTCCCTCAATCAGCCCCAGCATTTT
TRBV6-1,TRBJ1-5,NA,15,NA,CASRAGRYSNQPQHF,TGTGCCAGCAGGGCCGGGCGTTATAGCAATCAGCCCCAGCATTTT
TRBV7-9,TRBJ1-2,NA,13,NA,CASSFSELYGYTF,TGTGCCAGCAGCTTTTCAGAGCTATATGGCTACACCTTC
TRBV6-5,TRBJ2-5,TRBD2,16,NA,CASSYSGLAGQETQYF,TGTGCCAGCAGTTACTCGGGACTAGCGGGCCAAGAGACCCAGTACTTC
TRBV27,TRBJ2-7,TRBD1,15,once,CASSRPGQGYHEQYF,TGTGCCAGCAGCAGACCGGGACAGGGGTACCACGAGCAGTACTTC
TRBV11-2,TRBJ2-3,NA,15,NA,CASSLEAGLTDTQYF,TGTGCCAGCAGCTTGGAAGCGGGCCTCACAGATACGCAGTATTTT
TRBV5-5,TRBJ2-5,NA,13,NA,CASSRGTLETQYF,TGTGCCAGCAGCCGCGGGACTTTGGAGACCCAGTACTTC
TRBV10-3,TRBJ2-1,NA,14,few,CAISDARRSDEQFF,TGTGCCATCAGTGATGCCCGCCGGTCTGATGAGCAGTTCTTC
TRBV6-6,TRBJ2-7,NA,11,NA,CASASLYEQYF,TGTGCCAGCGCTAGTCTTTACGAGCAGTACTTC
TRBV30,TRBJ2-2,TRBD2,17,once,CAWSAVAGGRDTGELFF,TGTGCCTGGAGTGCGGTAGCGGGAGGGCGGGACACCGGGGAGCTGTTTTTT
TRBV7-2,TRBJ2-3,TRBD2,16,NA,CASSLDVSGRSVTQYF,TGTGCCAGCAGCTTAGATGTTAGCGGGAGATCTGTTACGCAGTATTTT
TRBV7-2,TRBJ2-3,TRBD2,19,once,CASSLALAGVSASTDTQYF,TGTGCCAGCAGCTTAGCGCTAGCGGGAGTATCTGCCAGCACAGATACGCAGTATTTT
TRBV10-3,TRBJ2-1,TRBD2,17,NA,CAISESIGTSGRASQFF,TGTGCCATCAGTGAGTCCATCGGGACTAGCGGGAGGGCATCACAGTTCTTC
TRBV29-1,TRBJ2-1,TRBD2,15,NA,CSVEPPGGLVGEQFF,TGCAGCGTTGAACCCCCGGGAGGGCTGGTCGGAGAGCAGTTCTTC
TRBV5-4,TRBJ2-1,NA,13,NA,CASSLGTENEQFF,TGTGCCAGCAGCTTAGGGACGGAGAATGAGCAGTTCTTC
TRBV5-1,TRBJ2-5,TRBD2,18,NA,CASSGTSGSQNALRGQYF,TGCGCCAGCAGCGGGACTAGCGGGAGTCAAAACGCCCTACGGGGCCAGTACTTC
TRBV7-9,TRBJ2-2,TRBD1,15,NA,CASSLDRGYTGELFF,TGTGCCAGCTCGTTAGACAGGGGTTACACCGGGGAGCTGTTTTTT
TRBV28,TRBJ2-7,NA,13,NA,CASSLEFWYEQYF,TGTGCCAGCAGTTTAGAATTTTGGTACGAGCAGTACTTC
TRBV6-1,TRBJ1-5,NA,13,NA,CASSEFNGQPQHF,TGTGCCAGCAGTGAATTTAATGGTCAGCCCCAGCATTTT
TRBV2,TRBJ1-3,NA,15,NA,CASEGSRRSGNTIYF,TGTGCCAGCGAAGGCAGCCGTCGCTCTGGAAACACCATATATTTT
TRBV6-1,TRBJ1-4,NA,14,many,CASSPSRANEKLFF,TGTGCCAGCAGCCCAAGTAGAGCCAATGAAAAACTGTTTTTT
TRBV9,TRBJ2-3,NA,16,NA,CASSKQAGHSTDTQYF,TGTGCCAGCAGCAAACAAGCGGGACACTCCACAGATACGCAGTATTTT
TRBV6-1,TRBJ2-7,NA,12,NA,CASTTSWYEQYF,TGTGCCAGCACTACTAGCTGGTACGAGCAGTACTTC
TRBV9,TRBJ2-1,TRBD2,15,NA,CASAAFIAGGYEQFF,TGTGCCAGTGCCGCCTTTATAGCGGGAGGCTATGAGCAGTTCTTC
TRBV11-2,TRBJ1-2,NA,13,NA,CASSLRGGRGYTF,TGTGCCAGCAGCTTGCGGGGCGGGCGGGGCTACACCTTC
TRBV19,TRBJ2-7,NA,13,NA,CASSIGGTYEQYF,TGTGCCAGTAGTATTGGCGGGACCTACGAGCAGTACTTC
TRBV7-8,TRBJ2-7,TRBD2,14,NA,CASRLAGSSPQQYF,TGTGCCAGCAGACTAGCGGGGAGTAGTCCTCAGCAGTACTTC
TRBV11-2,TRBJ2-4,NA,14,few,CASSPMGTKNIQYF,TGTGCCAGCAGCCCAATGGGGACCAAAAACATTCAGTACTTC
TRBV5-1,TRBJ2-2,NA,15,NA,CASSLGTTHTGELFF,TGCGCCAGCAGCTTGGGGACTACCCACACCGGGGAGCTGTTTTTT